This is a list of T cell receptor beta chains from one sample in a study of T cell responses to AZD1222 COVID-19 vaccine. Only in-frame clones appear in the TCRdb table, and some are missing; sequencing was by immunoSEQ multiplex PCR. Of about 120,000 clones detected, around 90% appear once; the ten largest clones hold about 4.5%. The specimen was peripheral blood, collected on day 0 of MenACWY control vaccination. Source of these receptors: an adult in good health. The CDR3 runs from the conserved cysteine through the conserved F or W. A D gene is named only where the DNA matches it firmly. The listing skips clone size in some rows; elsewhere it reads once, few, many or a size class.

>TRBV4-1|NA|15|TRBD2|TRBJ2-1
CASSQGIAGYNEQFF
TGCGCCAGCAGCCAAGGAATAGCGGGCTACAATGAGCAGTTCTTC
>TRBV3-1/TRBV3-2|NA|16|NA|TRBJ2-2
CASSQLTKSNTGELFF
TGTGCCAGCAGCCAACTGACAAAGTCTAACACCGGGGAGCTGTTTTTT
>TRBV3-1/TRBV3-2|NA|15|TRBD2|TRBJ2-1
CASSLASGHRNEQFF
TGTGCCAGCAGCCTTGCTAGCGGGCATCGGAATGAGCAGTTCTTC
>TRBV9|NA|16|NA|TRBJ1-4
CASSPPSGHHNEKLFF
TGTGCCAGCAGCCCTCCTTCGGGACACCATAATGAAAAACTGTTTTTT
>TRBV3-1/TRBV3-2|NA|15|NA|TRBJ1-1
CASSQDEVFNTEAFF
TGTGCCAGCAGCCAAGATGAGGTTTTTAACACTGAAGCTTTCTTT
>TRBV27|NA|17|NA|TRBJ1-1
CASSLSGRRLGNTEAFF
TGTGCCAGCAGTTTATCGGGCAGGCGGCTCGGGAACACTGAAGCTTTCTTT
>TRBV7-8|NA|19|TRBD2|TRBJ2-1
CASSLNPRLAGGLPNEQFF
TGTGCCAGCAGCCTAAACCCTCGACTAGCGGGGGGACTCCCAAATGAGCAGTTCTTC
>TRBV7-9|NA|14|TRBD2|TRBJ2-2
CASTQAGYTGELFF
TGTGCCAGCACCCAAGCGGGATACACCGGGGAGCTGTTTTTT
>TRBV19|NA|16|TRBD2|TRBJ2-2
CARQRGLAGGTGELFF
TGTGCCCGCCAGCGGGGACTAGCGGGGGGGACCGGGGAGCTGTTTTTT
>TRBV19|NA|11|NA|TRBJ1-4
CASRDREKLFF
TGTGCCAGTAGAGACAGGGAAAAACTGTTTTTT
>TRBV20-1|NA|11|TRBD1|TRBJ2-7
CSAGQGREQYF
TGCAGTGCGGGACAGGGACGCGAGCAGTACTTC
>TRBV6-2/TRBV6-3|NA|13|TRBD2|TRBJ2-5
CASSQRGAETQYF
TGTGCCAGCAGTCAGCGGGGGGCAGAGACCCAGTACTTC
>TRBV7-9|NA|16|NA|TRBJ1-6
CASSGSGGRNNSPLHF
TGTGCCAGCAGCGGTTCGGGGGGCAGGAATAATTCACCCCTCCACTTT
>TRBV28|NA|14|TRBD2|TRBJ2-1
CASSLRENYNEQFF
TGTGCCAGCAGTTTGCGGGAGAACTACAATGAGCAGTTCTTC
>TRBV12-5|NA|15|NA|TRBJ2-2
CASGAGDTETGELFF
TGTGCTAGTGGCGCGGGGGACACCGAGACCGGGGAGCTGTTTTTT
>TRBV19|NA|17|NA|TRBJ1-6
CASSEDGESSYNSPLHF
TGTGCCAGTAGTGAGGACGGGGAGAGCTCCTATAATTCACCCCTCCACTTT
>TRBV29-1|NA|17|TRBD1|TRBJ2-2
CSVEDTSWDRGAGELFF
TGCAGCGTTGAAGATACGTCTTGGGACAGGGGGGCCGGGGAGCTGTTTTTT
>TRBV5-1|NA|16|TRBD1|TRBJ2-7
CASSLSAGQGDYEQYF
TGCGCCAGCAGCTTGAGTGCGGGACAGGGTGACTACGAGCAGTACTTC
>TRBV28|NA|15|NA|TRBJ1-6
CASSTSGTAYSPLHF
TGTGCCAGCAGCACTTCCGGGACGGCTTATTCACCCCTCCACTTT
>TRBV18|NA|12|NA|TRBJ1-5
CASSPPDRDAYF
TGTGCCAGCTCACCACCGGACCGGGACGCATATTTT
>TRBV2|few|14|TRBD1|TRBJ2-5
CASSGQGVGETQYF
TGTGCCAGCAGTGGACAGGGTGTAGGAGAGACCCAGTACTTC
>TRBV3-1/TRBV3-2|NA|16|TRBD1|TRBJ1-2
CASSQDTGGGFYGYTF
TGTGCCAGCAGCCAAGATACAGGGGGCGGTTTCTATGGCTACACCTTC
>TRBV29-1|NA|15|NA|TRBJ1-1
CSVEVLPGARTEAFF
TGCAGCGTTGAAGTTTTGCCGGGGGCGCGGACTGAAGCTTTCTTT
>TRBV27|NA|15|NA|TRBJ2-3
CASSPRGGSTDTQYF
TGTGCCAGCAGTCCCAGGGGGGGGAGTACAGATACGCAGTATTTT
>TRBV7-8|NA|15|NA|TRBJ1-5
CASSLSGGSNQPQHF
TGTGCCAGCAGCTTAAGCGGGGGGAGCAATCAGCCCCAGCATTTT
>TRBV6-2/TRBV6-3|once|15|TRBD1|TRBJ2-4
CASSARGQGVNIQYF
TGTGCCAGCAGTGCAAGGGGACAGGGGGTAAACATTCAGTACTTC
>TRBV27|NA|13|NA|TRBJ2-1
CASSLAIYNEQFF
TGTGCCAGCAGTTTAGCGATTTACAATGAGCAGTTCTTC
>TRBV7-2|NA|15|NA|TRBJ2-1
CASSLGILGGNEQFF
TGTGCCAGCAGCTTAGGCATTTTGGGTGGCAATGAGCAGTTCTTC
>TRBV5-4|NA|14|NA|TRBJ2-2
CASSAGLNTGELFF
TGTGCCAGCAGCGCTGGACTGAACACCGGGGAGCTGTTTTTT
>TRBV4-3|NA|17|TRBD2|TRBJ2-2
CASSQVPAGGQTGELFF
TGCGCCAGCAGCCAAGTTCCAGCGGGGGGGCAAACCGGGGAGCTGTTTTTT
>TRBV6-5|NA|15|NA|TRBJ1-1
CASSYDGQTNTEAFF
TGTGCCAGCAGTTACGACGGACAGACGAACACTGAAGCTTTCTTT
>TRBV5-5|NA|14|NA|TRBJ1-1
CASSSGAGDTEAFF
TGTGCCAGCAGCTCGGGGGCAGGGGACACTGAAGCTTTCTTT
>TRBV5-8|NA|15|TRBD1|TRBJ1-2
CASSLRQGTNYGYTF
TGTGCCAGCAGCCTTAGACAGGGAACCAACTATGGCTACACCTTC
>TRBV18|once|13|TRBD1|TRBJ2-5
CASSGTDKETQYF
TGTGCCAGCTCAGGGACAGATAAAGAGACCCAGTACTTC
>TRBV28|NA|13|TRBD1|TRBJ2-5
CASSGQGVGTQYF
TGTGCCAGCAGTGGACAGGGCGTAGGGACCCAGTACTTC
>TRBV7-8|NA|17|NA|TRBJ2-5
CASSSTEAGRGGKTQYF
TGTGCCAGCAGCTCCACAGAAGCGGGTAGGGGGGGTAAGACCCAGTACTTC
>TRBV7-9|NA|14|NA|TRBJ1-4
CASSPRATNEKLFF
TGTGCCAGCAGCCCTCGAGCAACTAATGAAAAACTGTTTTTT
>TRBV30|NA|13|TRBD1|TRBJ1-5
CAWSGDRAQPQHF
TGTGCCTGGAGCGGCGACAGGGCTCAGCCCCAGCATTTT
>TRBV13|NA|17|TRBD1|TRBJ1-2
CASSLGDRGVVLGGYTF
TGTGCCAGCAGCTTAGGGGACAGGGGAGTAGTCCTGGGTGGCTACACCTTC
>TRBV7-2|NA|14|NA|TRBJ1-2
CASRQTDTNYGYTF
TGTGCCAGCAGACAGACAGATACTAACTATGGCTACACCTTC
>TRBV5-1|NA|14|TRBD2|TRBJ2-5
CASSPGLAAETQYF
TGCGCCAGCAGCCCGGGACTAGCCGCGGAGACCCAGTACTTC
>TRBV5-1|NA|16|NA|TRBJ1-6
CASSLVGSSYNSPLHF
TGCGCCAGCAGCTTGGTGGGCAGCTCCTATAATTCACCCCTCCACTTT
>TRBV2|NA|14|NA|TRBJ2-5
CASSEGGWGETQYF
TGTGCCAGCAGTGAAGGGGGATGGGGGGAGACCCAGTACTTC
>TRBV4-1|NA|14|TRBD1|TRBJ2-7
CASSPGQGSYEQYF
TGCGCCAGCAGCCCAGGACAGGGATCCTACGAGCAGTACTTC
>TRBV4-2|NA|16|TRBD1|TRBJ1-1
CASSQPGGEMNTEAFF
TGTGCCAGCAGCCAACCAGGGGGGGAAATGAACACTGAAGCTTTCTTT